This T cell receptor beta chain was retrieved from a study of CXCR3-negative and CXCR3-positive naive CD8 T cells. The method, 5' RACE with UMI labels, was used to prepare the TRB cDNA libraries. TCRdb re-called the 5' RACE reads, yielding one record per CDR3 amino acid sequence without DNA. Its table lists tens of thousands of distinct CDR3 sequences. CDR1 is MDHEN, CDR2 SYDVKM, per germline. The CDR3 sequence is 12 residues long. The V and J genes are TRBV28 and TRBJ2-5; the TCRdb call, TRBD1, lacks DNA for checking. The sequenced sample was naive CXCR3- CD8+ T cells from blood. The subset denotes: CD45RO-CCR7+CD27+CD95- naive CD8+ T cells lacking CXCR3 (TNR3-). The source of this sequence is a human donor in good health. Some clones in this sample may be carry-over from other donors' samples. This chain's CDR3 is CASSLSGLTQYF. Looking up the rest from reference TRBV28 and TRBJ2-5 gives the full variable domain: DVKVTQSSRYLVKRTGEKVFLECVQDMDHENMFWYRQDPGLGLRLIYFSYDVKMKEKGDIPEGYSVSREKKERFSLILESASTNQTSMYLCASSLSGLTQYFGPGTRLLVL.